These T cell receptor beta chains were read from a single sample in a study of T cell repertoires in cytomegalovirus infection. One entry per CDR3 protein results from TCRdb running MiXCR on the reads. Of about 770,000 distinct CDR3 sequences listed, almost 30% are singletons. These receptors' targets are unknown. This specimen consisted of cultured CD8+ T cells from PBMCs, obtained from culture after CMV antigen stimulation. These receptors were obtained from a human donor in good health (CMV status not recorded). Some clones in this sample may be carry-over from other donors' samples. The CDR3 runs from the conserved cysteine through the conserved F or W. D genes are given only for firm matches. Not all rows give a size; the values are once, few, many and, for expanded clones, a class.

clone_size | j_call | v_call | d_call | cdr3_nt | cdr3_aa
NA | TRBJ2-3 | TRBV7-9 | TRBD2 | TGTGCCAGCATCGGGTATAGCGGGGACCTCACAGATACGCAGTATTTT | CASIGYSGDLTDTQYF
NA | TRBJ2-1 | TRBV12-3/TRBV12-4 | TRBD2 | TGTGCCAGCAGTCCACCCCAAGGGACTAGCCTCGACGATGAGCAGTTCTTC | CASSPPQGTSLDDEQFF
few | TRBJ1-1 | TRBV7-9 | NA | TGTGCCAGCAGCTTATCGGTCCGGCAGGTCGAGGACACTGAAGCTTTCTTT | CASSLSVRQVEDTEAFF
once | TRBJ1-2 | TRBV5-8 | TRBD1 | TGTGCCAGCAGCTTATCAGTCACAGGGGATGGCTACACCTTC | CASSLSVTGDGYTF
many | TRBJ1-5 | TRBV7-8 | NA | TGTGCCACCACGACGGAGTATAGCAATCAGCCCCAGCATTTT | CATTTEYSNQPQHF
NA | TRBJ2-7 | TRBV10-2 | NA | TGCGCCAGCAGGCGGGATAGCTCCTACGAGCAGTACTTC | CASRRDSSYEQYF
NA | TRBJ1-5 | TRBV20-1 | NA | TGCAGTGCTAGTGGACAGAACCCTAGCAATCAGCCCCAGCATTTT | CSASGQNPSNQPQHF
NA | TRBJ2-7 | TRBV6-5 | TRBD1 | TGTGCCAGCACAGTCGGGACAGGGACTTACGAGCAGTACTTC | CASTVGTGTYEQYF
NA | TRBJ1-1 | TRBV25-1 | NA | TGTGCCAGCAGTGAACATCTTACCGGAGGAGCTTTCTTT | CASSEHLTGGAFF
NA | TRBJ2-1 | TRBV5-1 | NA | TGCGCCAGCAGCTACCTCGCCAGGGGAGCTTTCAATGAGCAGTTCTTC | CASSYLARGAFNEQFF
NA | TRBJ2-1 | TRBV19 | NA | TGTGCCAGTAGTACCGCCCTTCACAATGAGCAGTTCTTC | CASSTALHNEQFF
few | TRBJ2-3 | TRBV7-4 | NA | TGTGCCAGCAGATTCCGTTACACAGATACGCAGTATTTT | CASRFRYTDTQYF
many | TRBJ1-1 | TRBV7-8 | NA | TGTGCCAGCAGCGAGATCCCCGCGGGGAGGTACACTGAAGCTTTCTTT | CASSEIPAGRYTEAFF
NA | TRBJ2-1 | TRBV11-3 | NA | TGTGCCAGCAGCTTACCGGGGTCCGGGGATGAGCAGTTCTTC | CASSLPGSGDEQFF
NA | TRBJ1-1 | TRBV14 | NA | TGTGCCAGCAGCCAAGGTGCCAGGGGCTACATGAACACTGAAGCTTTCTTT | CASSQGARGYMNTEAFF
few | TRBJ1-1 | TRBV5-1 | NA | TGCGCCAGCAGTTTCAGAGATTCTAGCACTGAAGCTTTCTTT | CASSFRDSSTEAFF
few | TRBJ2-3 | TRBV6-5 | TRBD1 | TGTGCCAGCAGTCACCCAGGGGGTGTCCCAGATACGCAGTATTTT | CASSHPGGVPDTQYF
NA | TRBJ1-5 | TRBV6-2/TRBV6-3 | NA | TGTGCCAGCAGGGGTGGACAGCGATCCCTTGATAGCAATCAGCCCCAGCATTTT | CASRGGQRSLDSNQPQHF
few | TRBJ1-2 | TRBV12-3/TRBV12-4 | TRBD1 | TGTGCCAGCAGTTTTTTATTGGGACAGGGAAGAGATGGCTACACCTTC | CASSFLLGQGRDGYTF
NA | TRBJ1-2 | TRBV27 | NA | TGTGCCAGAAGTTTACAGGGCTATGGCTACACCTTC | CARSLQGYGYTF
few | TRBJ1-1 | TRBV10-3 | NA | TGTGCCATCAGTGAGGAGGGTTGGACTGAAGCTTTCTTT | CAISEEGWTEAFF
few | TRBJ1-2 | TRBV28 | TRBD1 | TGTGCCAGCAAACCGAGTCTGGGACAGGGCCTCTATGGCTACACCTTC | CASKPSLGQGLYGYTF
NA | TRBJ2-7 | TRBV20-1 | TRBD2 | TGCAGTGCTAGAGATTTAGCGGGGGGGGTCAACGAGCAGTACTTC | CSARDLAGGVNEQYF
few | TRBJ2-2 | TRBV7-3 | TRBD1 | TGTGCCAGCGGGACAGGGGACACCGGGGAGCTGTTTTTT | CASGTGDTGELFF
NA | TRBJ2-7 | TRBV20-1 | NA | TGCAGTGCTTTAGATGAGGACGAGCAGTACTTC | CSALDEDEQYF
few | TRBJ2-5 | TRBV7-9 | TRBD1 | TGTGCCAGCAACCGACAGGGGAGAGGGGAGACCCAGTACTTC | CASNRQGRGETQYF
few | TRBJ2-3 | TRBV7-6 | TRBD1 | TGTGCCAGCAGCTTTCCCGCGGACAGGACTAGCACAGATACGCAGTATTTT | CASSFPADRTSTDTQYF
few | TRBJ2-1 | TRBV4-2 | NA | TGTGCCAGCAGCCCGCTAGCCAACAATGAGCAGTTCTTC | CASSPLANNEQFF
few | TRBJ2-2 | TRBV7-6 | NA | TGTGCCAGCAGCCACTACTTAGAGGGGGGGAACACCGGGGAGCTGTTTTTT | CASSHYLEGGNTGELFF
few | TRBJ2-1 | TRBV19 | NA | TGTGCCAGTAGTAACCCCTCCGCGAGCGGCTCCTACAATGAGCAGTTCTTC | CASSNPSASGSYNEQFF
few | TRBJ1-1 | TRBV7-6 | NA | TGTGCCAGCAGCCCCTCGGGAGGCGTCACTGAAGCTTTCTTT | CASSPSGGVTEAFF
few | TRBJ2-3 | TRBV7-3 | TRBD2 | TGTGCCAGCAGCTCGGGGGGAGGTACGCAGTATTTT | CASSSGGGTQYF
NA | TRBJ2-7 | TRBV7-9 | TRBD2 | TGTGCCAGCACCGATCTGAGCGGGGGGGCCTACGAGCAGTACTTC | CASTDLSGGAYEQYF
NA | TRBJ1-5 | TRBV27 | TRBD1 | TGTGCCAGCAGTAGGGGGGACAGCAGACAGGGCTTCGCTCAGCCCCAGCATTTT | CASSRGDSRQGFAQPQHF
NA | TRBJ2-7 | TRBV4-1 | NA | TGCGCCAGCAGCCAAGTCTCTCGGGTTGGCTCCTACGAGCAGTACTTC | CASSQVSRVGSYEQYF
few | TRBJ1-3 | TRBV7-2 | NA | TGTGCCAGCAGCTCCAGGATTAACTCTGGAAACACCATATATTTT | CASSSRINSGNTIYF
NA | TRBJ1-4 | TRBV5-1 | NA | TGCGCCAGCAGCTTTTTAACAGTTAATGAAAAACTGTTTTTT | CASSFLTVNEKLFF
few | TRBJ2-2 | TRBV11-3 | NA | TGTGCCAGCAGCTCCCGAGGGGGGATAACGAACACCGGGGAGCTGTTTTTT | CASSSRGGITNTGELFF
NA | TRBJ2-3 | TRBV12-3/TRBV12-4 | NA | TGTGCCAGCAGTCCCAAGGGGGTTTTTTTCACAGATACGCAGTATTTT | CASSPKGVFFTDTQYF
few | TRBJ1-1 | TRBV6-2/TRBV6-3 | NA | TGTGCCAGCAGTTACTATGGTGTCACTGAAGCTTTCTTT | CASSYYGVTEAFF
few | TRBJ1-1 | TRBV7-9 | NA | TGTGCCAGCAGCCTCTTTGGGGGGGCGCCCAGACGTAGGGACACTGAAGCTTTCTTT | CASSLFGGAPRRRDTEAFF
few | TRBJ2-3 | TRBV12-3/TRBV12-4 | TRBD1 | TGTGCCAGCAGCCACGGGACAGGTCATGATTGGGATACGCAGTATTTT | CASSHGTGHDWDTQYF
NA | TRBJ1-6 | TRBV28 | NA | TGTGCCAGCAGTTCTACAGGGATGAGGAATTCACCCCTCCACTTT | CASSSTGMRNSPLHF
NA | TRBJ2-1 | TRBV5-4 | TRBD1 | TGTGCCAGCAGCGCGGACAGGGGTATCTACAATGAGCAGTTCTTC | CASSADRGIYNEQFF